This TCR beta chain was captured in a study of graft-versus-host responses after intestinal transplantation. In its sample, this clone was seen once. This CDR3 is 15 amino acids long. CDR1 SGHDT and CDR2 YYEEEE come from the germline V gene. V was pared by 4 bases and J by 5 bases, with 10 bases of the junction left unmatched. Libraries were prepared by immunoSEQ multiplex PCR; TCRdb keeps only in-frame clonotypes and omits some of them. The sample consists of tens of thousands of clones, 85% to 95% of them appearing once. The receptor comes from a human patient who received an intestinal transplant, so some T cells may come from the graft donor. The material was PBMCs, obtained about 250 days after intestinal transplant. V is TRBV5-6 and J is TRBJ2-5; TRBD1 matches 8 bases. CDR3 amino acids: CASSISAAGGETQYF. The CDR3 region has the DNA TGTGCCAGCAGCATATCCGCCGCAGGGGGCGAGACCCAGTACTTC.